These 32 T cell receptor beta chains share one sample of origin, sequenced in a study of shared clonotypes between healthy human individuals. The method was immunoSEQ multiplex PCR; TCRdb's version includes in-frame clones alone and lacks a portion of them. The sample shows under 2,000,000 clones, about 95% of them seen only once. The naive CD8 subset, CD45RO-negative cells positively selected for CCR7, excluded terminally differentiated effector memory CD45RA+ cells. Sequencing was performed on naive CD8+ T cells sorted from blood. Every receptor here comes from a man between 18 and 29 years old in good health.

The V and J genes are TRBV19 and TRBJ1-2, with TRBD1 matching 8 bases. V trimming: 11 bases; J trimming: 3 bases; junction bases outside the gene matches: 8. CDR1 LNHDA and CDR2 SQIVND come from the germline V gene (reference sequence). The CDR3 contains 13 residues. The CDR3 DNA sequence: TGTGCCGCCCGGGACAGGTGGGACTATGGCTACACCTTC. Translating gives CAARDRWDYGYTF. The full variable domain, its missing parts supplied by reference TRBV19 and TRBJ1-2, is DGGITQSPKYLFRKEGQNVTLSCEQNLNHDAMYWYRQDPGQGLRLIYYSQIVNDFQKGDIAEGYSVSREKKESFPLTVTSAQKNPTAFYLCAARDRWDYGYTFGSGTRLTVV.

In regard to this clone: Other DNA sequences in this sample translate to the same CDR3. The rearrangement joins TRBV5-1 to TRBJ2-2; D unresolved. Germline CDR1 is SGHRS and CDR2 is YFSETQ. The CDR3 extends over 15 amino acids. The germline V and J ends were trimmed by 0 bases and 1 base, with 7 bases remaining between them. The CDR3 DNA reads TGCGCCAGCAGCTTGGTAGGGAAGAACACCGGGGAGCTGTTTTTT. Protein sequence: CASSLVGKNTGELFF. Drawing the rest from reference TRBV5-1 and TRBJ2-2, the complete variable domain is KAGVTQTPRYLIKTRGQQVTLSCSPISGHRSVSWYQQTPGQGLQFLFEYFSETQRNKGNFPGRFSGRQFSNSRSEMNVSTLELGDSALYLCASSLVGKNTGELFFGEGSRLTVL.

J is TRBJ2-7 and V is TRBV7-6; possible D gene TRBD2, 7 bases. The CDR3 is 13 amino acids. Trimming shortened V by 1 base and J by 6 bases, and 10 bases separated the two germline ends. The V gene's germline CDR1 is SGHVS and CDR2 FNYEAQ. The CDR3 DNA sequence: TGTGCCAGCAGCTTAGGCGGGGGCGCCGAGCAGTACTTC. Its translation is CASSLGGGAEQYF.

The V gene is TRBV6-5, the J gene TRBJ1-5, with no clear D. CDR1 is MNHEY and CDR2 is SVGAGI in the germline V gene. V dropped 0 bases and J dropped 6 bases, with 6 bases sitting between them. CDR3 length: 13 residues. The CDR3 region has the DNA TGTGCCAGCAGTTACTCGAGTTTTCAGCCCCAGCATTTT. Protein product: CASSYSSFQPQHF.

This chain links TRBV4-1 with TRBJ2-7, with 10 bases identical to TRBD2. Germline lookup yields CDR1 MGHRA and CDR2 YSYEKL. This CDR3 spans 14 amino acids. Trimming at V came to 5 bases and at J to 4 bases, leaving 5 bases not matched to a gene. In DNA, the CDR3 is TGCGCCAGCAGCACACTAGCGGGACCGTACGAGCAGTACTTC. Encoded protein: CASSTLAGPYEQYF.

The V and J genes are TRBV9 and TRBJ2-1, with 10 bases lining up with TRBD2. In germline, CDR1 is SGDLS, CDR2 YYNGEE. CDR3 length equals 18 residues. V shed 3 bases and J 5 bases; nucleotides not matched to a gene: 14. The CDR3 protein is CASSAHLQSGRGNNEQFF. CDR3 nucleotide sequence: TGTGCCAGCAGCGCACACCTCCAGAGCGGGAGGGGGAACAATGAGCAGTTCTTC. The whole variable domain, remainder taken from reference TRBV9 and TRBJ2-1, is DSGVTQTPKHLITATGQRVTLRCSPRSGDLSVYWYQQSLDQGLQFLIQYYNGEERAKGNILERFSAQQFPDLHSELNLSSLELGDSALYFCASSAHLQSGRGNNEQFFGPGTRLTVL.

The rearrangement links TRBV11-2 to TRBJ1-1, with a tentative D call TRBD1 (5 bases). The CDR3 covers 14 residues. Trimming cost V 5 bases and J 2 bases, with 12 bases left between them. CDR1 is SGHAT, CDR2 FQNNGV, per germline. The CDR3 DNA is TGTGCCAGCAGCGGAGGGACCGTAAACACTGAAGCTTTCTTT. Residues: CASSGGTVNTEAFF.

CDR3: CASSLTTSGEQYF. The CDR3 coding sequence is TGTGCCAGCAGCTTAACAACCTCCGGAGAGCAGTACTTC. The chain carries TRBV7-9 and TRBJ2-7; D unclear. With 2 bases removed from V and 7 bases from J, the gap between germline ends came to 12 bases. The CDR3 has 13 amino acids. Germline V lookup: CDR1 SEHNR, CDR2 FQNEAQ (reference sequence).

This chain uses TRBV21-1 with TRBJ2-3; TRBD2 is taken as the D call from the table, unchecked against the DNA. TRBV21-1 is a documented pseudogene. CDR3 length equals 16 residues. The CDR3 loop reads CAGGAGGPTARYTQYF. The CDR3 DNA sequence: TGTGCCGGAGGAGCGGGGGGCCCCACCGCGCGTTATACGCAGTATTTT.

The J gene is TRBJ2-2, the V gene TRBV9; weak D call: TRBD1 (5 bases). Germline assignment: CDR1 SGDLS and CDR2 YYNGEE. CDR3 length equals 14 residues. The V gene lost 0 bases and the J gene lost 4 bases, with 7 bases spanning the gap. The DNA for the CDR3 is TGTGCCAGCAGCGTAGCAGGGCCCACCGGGGAGCTGTTTTTT. Its translation is CASSVAGPTGELFF.

This sequence joins TRBV2 and TRBJ2-7, with D perhaps matching TRBD1 or TRBD2 (5 bases each). In germline, CDR1 is SNHLY, CDR2 FYNNEI. The CDR3 has 17 amino acids. The V and J ends lost 0 bases and 0 bases respectively, with 15 bases between them. The CDR3 bases are TGTGCCAGCAGTGAAGCGGGGCGGACTGACGACTCCTACGAGCAGTACTTC. Translation gives CASSEAGRTDDSYEQYF.

The chain links TRBV19 to TRBJ1-6, with TRBD1 identical over 9 bases. CDR1 and CDR2 from the germline V gene are LNHDA and SQIVND (reference sequence). The CDR3 runs to 19 residues. The trim removed 5 bases at V and 6 bases at J, leaving 17 bases unmatched. CDR3 protein: CASSPEGTGSVASNSPLHF. The CDR3 DNA reads as TGTGCCAGTAGTCCCGAAGGGACAGGGTCAGTGGCTAGTAATTCACCCCTCCACTTT.

As regards this clone: The same CDR3 also results from other DNA sequences found in this sample. The chain uses TRBV2 and TRBJ1-5; D gene unclear. Germline lookup yields CDR1 SNHLY and CDR2 FYNNEI. The CDR3 length is 13 residues. The V gene lost 3 bases and the J gene lost 1 base, with 4 bases spanning the gap. CDR3 nucleotides: TGTGCCAGCAGTGATTACAGCAATCAGCCCCAGCATTTT. It yields the protein CASSDYSNQPQHF. Together with reference TRBV2 and TRBJ1-5, the CDR3 gives the full variable domain: EPEVTQTPSHQVTQMGQEVILRCVPISNHLYFYWYRQILGQKVEFLVSFYNNEISEKSEIFDDQFSVERPDGSNFTLKIRSTKLEDSAMYFCASSDYSNQPQHFGDGTRLSIL.

The chain recombines TRBV7-8 with TRBJ2-7; 11 bases fit TRBD1. With V trimmed by 3 bases and J by 4 bases, 5 bases remained unmatched. Per germline, CDR1 SGHVS and CDR2 FQNEAQ. The CDR3 runs to 15 residues. CDR3 bases: TGTGCCAGCAGCTTCCCCGGACAGGGGGCTTACGAGCAGTACTTC. It specifies CASSFPGQGAYEQYF.

The chain recombines TRBV27 with TRBJ2-7, with 7 nucleotides matching TRBD1. The V and J ends lost 4 bases and 0 bases, in that order; junction bases with no gene match: 9. This CDR3 is 16 amino acids long. From germline, CDR1 is MNHEY and CDR2 SMNVEV (reference sequence). As DNA, the CDR3 is TGTGCCAGCAGTTCTTCCGTGGGACAGCGCTCCTACGAGCAGTACTTC. Protein product: CASSSSVGQRSYEQYF.

In its sample, this clone was seen a few times. Other DNA sequences in this specimen translate into the identical CDR3. The genes are TRBV7-3 and TRBJ2-2; D is possibly TRBD1 (6 bases). CDR3 size: 14 residues. Germline V gene sequence: CDR1 SGHTA, CDR2 FQGTGA. The V end lost 4 bases, the J end lost 1 base, and 7 bases lay between the germline ends. The CDR3 bases are TGTGCCAGCAGCTCGACAGGGAACACCGGGGAGCTGTTTTTT. Translating gives CASSSTGNTGELFF.

This chain links TRBV19 with TRBJ2-7, with D possibly TRBD2 on 7 matching bases. CDR1 is LNHDA and CDR2 is SQIVND in the germline V gene (reference sequence). V was trimmed by 6 bases and J by 4 bases, leaving 13 bases between them. The CDR3 sequence is 13 residues long. CDR3 amino acids: CASSPGGEYEQYF. CDR3 nucleotide sequence: TGTGCCAGTAGCCCGGGGGGCGAGTACGAGCAGTACTTC.

This clone has just one count. This chain connects TRBV5-1 to TRBJ2-1, with TRBD2 matching 14 bases. The CDR3 totals 17 residues. The junction had 4 bases not matched to a gene; V was cut back by 3 bases and J by 2 bases. The germline CDR1 and CDR2 sequences are SGHRS and YFSETQ. The CDR3 DNA reads as TGCGCCAGCAGCTCGGGACTAGCGGGAGTCACCTACAATGAGCAGTTCTTC. This codes for CASSSGLAGVTYNEQFF.

Turning to this clone: This sample includes further DNA sequences coding for the same CDR3. The chain recombines TRBV7-9 with TRBJ2-5, with D hard to call. CDR1 SEHNR and CDR2 FQNEAQ come from the germline V gene (reference sequence). V lost 1 base to trimming and J lost 1 base, with 7 bases between them. There are 14 residues in the CDR3. The CDR3 bases are TGTGCCAGCAGCTTAGAGGCAGCCCAAGAGACCCAGTACTTC. This sequence encodes CASSLEAAQETQYF.

This clone was seen only once. The chain is built from TRBV5-1 and TRBJ1-2; D is undetermined. V lost 0 bases to trimming and J lost 6 bases, with 15 bases between them. The CDR3 is made up of 15 amino acids. Germline loops: CDR1 SGHRS, CDR2 YFSETQ. The CDR3 region is CASSLAPGSYDGYTF. The CDR3 nucleotides are TGCGCCAGCAGCTTGGCCCCGGGAAGTTATGATGGCTACACCTTC.

V usage is TRBV9 and J usage is TRBJ2-3; 10 nucleotides align to TRBD2. V trimming: 2 bases; J trimming: 3 bases; junction bases outside the gene matches: 3. CDR1 is SGDLS, CDR2 YYNGEE, per germline. The CDR3 covers 15 residues. The CDR3 nucleotides read TGTGCCAGCAGCGTTAGCGGGAGGTTGACAGATACGCAGTATTTT. This translates into CASSVSGRLTDTQYF.

The rearrangement links TRBV5-1 to TRBJ1-4; possible D gene TRBD1, 5 bases. The germline V and J ends were trimmed by 4 bases and 5 bases, with 18 bases remaining between them. Germline CDR1 is SGHRS and CDR2 is YFSETQ. The CDR3 loop spans 16 amino acids. CDR3 bases: TGCGCCAGCAGCCCGGAGGGGCGGGGCTTGAATGAAAAACTGTTTTTT. As protein: CASSPEGRGLNEKLFF.

V usage is TRBV29-1 and J usage is TRBJ2-5; D may be TRBD1 (5 bases). The CDR3 is 14 residues long. CDR1 SQVTM and CDR2 ANQGSEA come from the germline V gene. Trimming took 6 bases from V and 3 from J, leaving 17 bases between them. CDR3 sequence: CSVELPGWEETQYF. The CDR3 DNA reads as TGCAGCGTCGAGCTCCCAGGGTGGGAAGAGACCCAGTACTTC. Supplemented by reference TRBV29-1 and TRBJ2-5, the full variable domain reads SAVISQKPSRDICQRGTSLTIQCQVDSQVTMMFWYRQQPGQSLTLIATANQGSEATYESGFVIDKFPISRPNLTFSTLTVSNMSPEDSSIYLCSVELPGWEETQYFGPGTRLLVL.

The rearrangement uses TRBV14 and TRBJ1-2; possible D gene TRBD1, 6 bases. The germline V gene has CDR1 SGHDN and CDR2 FVKESK. Trimming removed 4 bases at V and 0 bases at J, with 24 bases between. This CDR3 is 19 amino acids long. The CDR3 nucleotides read TGTGCCAGCAGCCCTTTCAAGGGTCAGGGGCCCTTAGCTAACTATGGCTACACCTTC. Translated: CASSPFKGQGPLANYGYTF.

In the case of this clone: Other nucleotide sequences from this sample produce the same CDR3. The chain is built from TRBV7-9 and TRBJ2-7, with D unclear. The CDR3 is 12 amino acids. CDR1 is SEHNR and CDR2 is FQNEAQ in the germline V gene (reference sequence). Trimming took off 5 bases at V and 0 bases at J, with 5 bases between the two ends. The CDR3 DNA sequence: TGTGCCAGCAGCCCGCACTCCTACGAGCAGTACTTC. Residues: CASSPHSYEQYF.

This chain links TRBV4-1 with TRBJ2-7; weak D call: TRBD1 (5 bases). Trimming took 3 bases from V and 6 from J, leaving 9 bases between them. CDR3 length equals 12 residues. Germline CDR1 reads MGHRA; CDR2 reads YSYEKL. The CDR3 region has the DNA TGCGCCAGCAGCCATCTCGACAGCGAGCAGTACTTC. This encodes CASSHLDSEQYF.

This clone was detected once. The genes are TRBV10-3 and TRBJ1-1; TRBD1 matches at 7 bases. CDR3 size: 16 residues. Germline V gene sequence: CDR1 ENHRY, CDR2 SYGVKD. V lost 2 bases to trimming and J lost 1 base; unmatched junction nucleotides: 7. DNA of the CDR3: TGTGCCATCAGTGAGACCGGGACAGCAACGAACACTGAAGCTTTCTTT. This sequence encodes CAISETGTATNTEAFF.

Worth noting for this clone: Other DNA sequences in this specimen translate into the identical CDR3. The chain is built from TRBV7-9 and TRBJ2-5; 7 nucleotides match TRBD2. In germline, CDR1 is SEHNR, CDR2 FQNEAQ (reference sequence). With V trimmed by 0 bases and J by 4 bases, 2 bases remained unmatched. This CDR3 contains 14 residues. DNA of the CDR3: TGTGCCAGCAGCTTAGCTGGGGGGGGAGAGACCCAGTACTTC. Translated: CASSLAGGGETQYF.

The chain links TRBV7-6 to TRBJ2-2, with 7 nucleotides matching TRBD2. J was trimmed by 6 bases and V by 5 bases; bases with no gene match: 9. There are 15 residues in the CDR3. Looked up from germline, CDR1 is SGHVS and CDR2 is FNYEAQ. The CDR3 region is CASSALGGEAGELFF. The CDR3, as DNA: TGTGCCAGCAGCGCACTTGGGGGGGAAGCCGGGGAGCTGTTTTTT.

The chain has TRBV5-1 and TRBJ1-1; no firm D call. Trimming stripped 3 bases from V and 3 bases from J, with 18 bases between. Germline V gene data show CDR1 as SGHRS and CDR2 as YFSETQ. The length of the CDR3 is 16 residues. This chain's CDR3 is CASSSDRDLGYTEAFF. CDR3 nucleotides: TGCGCCAGCAGCTCCGACCGAGACCTAGGGTACACTGAAGCTTTCTTT.

The CDR3 coding sequence is TGTGCCAGCACTATCCTTTCACCCCTCCACTTT. This codes for CASTILSPLHF. The chain has TRBV2 and TRBJ1-6; D gene unclear. V lost 7 bases and J lost 9, with 7 bases in between. This CDR3 has 11 residues. The V gene's germline CDR1 is SNHLY and CDR2 FYNNEI.

This chain connects TRBV5-1 to TRBJ1-1; TRBD1 matches 7 bases. The CDR3 is made up of 14 amino acids. V lost 6 bases, J lost 4 bases, and 9 bases stayed unmatched. The V gene's germline CDR1 is SGHRS and CDR2 YFSETQ. DNA of the CDR3: TGCGCCAGCACCTTATCGACAGGGCTCACTGAAGCTTTCTTT. Translated: CASTLSTGLTEAFF.